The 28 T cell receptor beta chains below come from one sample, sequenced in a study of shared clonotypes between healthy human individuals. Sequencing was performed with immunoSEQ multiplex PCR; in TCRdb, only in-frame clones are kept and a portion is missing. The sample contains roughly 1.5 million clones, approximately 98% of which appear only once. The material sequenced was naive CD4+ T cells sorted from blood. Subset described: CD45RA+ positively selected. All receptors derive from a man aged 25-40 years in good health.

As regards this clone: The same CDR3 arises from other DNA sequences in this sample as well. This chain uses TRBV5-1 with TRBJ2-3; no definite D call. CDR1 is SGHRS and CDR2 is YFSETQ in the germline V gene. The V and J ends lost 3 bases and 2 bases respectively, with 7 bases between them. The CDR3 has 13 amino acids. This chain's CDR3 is CASSSLPTDTQYF. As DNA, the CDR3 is TGCGCCAGCAGCTCCTTACCCACAGATACGCAGTATTTT.

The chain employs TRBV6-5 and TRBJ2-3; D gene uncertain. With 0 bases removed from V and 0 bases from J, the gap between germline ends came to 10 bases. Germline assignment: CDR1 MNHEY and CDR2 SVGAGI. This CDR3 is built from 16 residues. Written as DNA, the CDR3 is TGTGCCAGCAGTTACTCGATGCTACGTAGCACAGATACGCAGTATTTT. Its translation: CASSYSMLRSTDTQYF.

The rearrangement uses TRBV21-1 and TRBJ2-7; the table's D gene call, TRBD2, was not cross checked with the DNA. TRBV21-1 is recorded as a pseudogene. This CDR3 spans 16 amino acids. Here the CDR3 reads CASSKTPTSPKYEQYF. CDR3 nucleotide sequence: TGTGCCAGCAGCAAGACCCCAACTAGTCCCAAATACGAGCAGTACTTC.

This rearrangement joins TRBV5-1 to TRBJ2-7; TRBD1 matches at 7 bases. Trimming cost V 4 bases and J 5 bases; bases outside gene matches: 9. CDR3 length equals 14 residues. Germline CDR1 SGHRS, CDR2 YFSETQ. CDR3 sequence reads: CASSPDEGADEQYF. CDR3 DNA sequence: TGCGCCAGCAGCCCGGACGAGGGGGCCGACGAGCAGTACTTC. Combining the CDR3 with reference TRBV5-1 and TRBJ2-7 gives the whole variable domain KAGVTQTPRYLIKTRGQQVTLSCSPISGHRSVSWYQQTPGQGLQFLFEYFSETQRNKGNFPGRFSGRQFSNSRSEMNVSTLELGDSALYLCASSPDEGADEQYFGPGTRLTVT.

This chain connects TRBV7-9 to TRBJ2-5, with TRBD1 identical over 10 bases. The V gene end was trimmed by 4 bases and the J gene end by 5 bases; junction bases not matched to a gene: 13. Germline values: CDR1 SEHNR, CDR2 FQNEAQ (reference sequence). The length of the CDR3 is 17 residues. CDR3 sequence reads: CASSSNLGQGKKETQYF. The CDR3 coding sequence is TGTGCCAGCAGCTCGAACCTGGGACAGGGGAAAAAGGAGACCCAGTACTTC.

CDR3 sequence: CASSGRQGAYEQYF. The DNA for the CDR3 is TGTGCCAGCAGTGGCCGACAGGGGGCCTACGAGCAGTACTTC. The rearrangement joins TRBV6-1 to TRBJ2-7; TRBD1 agrees at 9 bases. The germline V gene encodes CDR1 MNHNS and CDR2 SASEGT. V was pared by 4 bases and J by 2 bases, with 3 bases of the junction left unmatched. The CDR3 loop spans 14 amino acids.

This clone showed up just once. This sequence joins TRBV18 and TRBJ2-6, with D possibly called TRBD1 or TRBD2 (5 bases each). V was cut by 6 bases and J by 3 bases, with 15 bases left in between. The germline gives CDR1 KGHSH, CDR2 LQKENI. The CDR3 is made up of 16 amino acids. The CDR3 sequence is CASSSGPTLGANVLTF. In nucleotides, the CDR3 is TGTGCCAGCTCGTCGGGGCCTACTCTTGGGGCCAACGTCCTGACTTTC.

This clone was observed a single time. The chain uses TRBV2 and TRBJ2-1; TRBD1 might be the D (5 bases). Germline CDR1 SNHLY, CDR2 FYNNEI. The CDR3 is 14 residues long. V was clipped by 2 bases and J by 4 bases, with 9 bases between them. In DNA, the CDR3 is TGTGCCAGCAGTGAAAAGCAGGGATACAATGAGCAGTTCTTC. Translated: CASSEKQGYNEQFF. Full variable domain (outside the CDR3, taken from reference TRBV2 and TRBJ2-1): EPEVTQTPSHQVTQMGQEVILRCVPISNHLYFYWYRQILGQKVEFLVSFYNNEISEKSEIFDDQFSVERPDGSNFTLKIRSTKLEDSAMYFCASSEKQGYNEQFFGPGTRLTVL.

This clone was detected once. This CDR3 reads CASSETSGSPTQYF. The DNA for the CDR3 is TGTGCCAGCAGCGAGACTAGCGGGAGTCCTACGCAGTATTTT. The rearrangement uses TRBV9 and TRBJ2-3; 12 bases match TRBD2. CDR3 length equals 14 residues. V was clipped by 3 bases and J by 8 bases; unmatched bases: 4. Germline lookup yields CDR1 SGDLS and CDR2 YYNGEE.

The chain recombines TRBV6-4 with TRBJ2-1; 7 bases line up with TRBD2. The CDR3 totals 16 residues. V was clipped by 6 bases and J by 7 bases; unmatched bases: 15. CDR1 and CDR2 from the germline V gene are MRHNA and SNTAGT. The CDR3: CASRPTSQEGINEQFF. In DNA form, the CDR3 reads TGTGCCAGCAGGCCGACTAGCCAAGAGGGAATTAATGAGCAGTTCTTC.

CDR3 DNA: TGCGCCAGCAGCCCGGAGAGTCGCCGGGACAGCTATGGCTACACCTTC. Translating it yields CASSPESRRDSYGYTF. This chain connects TRBV4-3 to TRBJ1-2; 7 nucleotides agree with TRBD1. Germline CDR1 LGHNA, CDR2 YSLEER. This CDR3 region has 16 residues. V lost 4 bases to trimming and J lost 4 bases; unmatched junction nucleotides: 12.

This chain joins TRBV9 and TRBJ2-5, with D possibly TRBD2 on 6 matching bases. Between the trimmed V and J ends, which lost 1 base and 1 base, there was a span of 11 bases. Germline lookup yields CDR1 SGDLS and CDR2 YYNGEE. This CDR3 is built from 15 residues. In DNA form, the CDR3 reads TGTGCCAGCAGCGTAATGGGTAGCGGCCAAGAGACCCAGTACTTC. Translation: CASSVMGSGQETQYF.

Here the CDR3 reads CAWSGTGKTEAFF. Written as DNA, the CDR3 is TGTGCCTGGAGTGGGACAGGGAAGACTGAAGCTTTCTTT. V gene TRBV30 combines with J gene TRBJ1-1, with TRBD1 matching 8 bases. V was clipped by 1 base and J by 5 bases; unmatched bases: 3. Germline-derived CDR1 and CDR2 are GTSNPN and SVGIG (reference sequence). This CDR3 comprises 13 residues.

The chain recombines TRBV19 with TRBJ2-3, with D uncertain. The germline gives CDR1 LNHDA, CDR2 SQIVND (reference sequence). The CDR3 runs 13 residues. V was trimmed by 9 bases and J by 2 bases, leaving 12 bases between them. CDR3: CASRPDVTDTQYF. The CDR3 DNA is TGTGCCAGCCGACCCGACGTCACAGATACGCAGTATTTT.

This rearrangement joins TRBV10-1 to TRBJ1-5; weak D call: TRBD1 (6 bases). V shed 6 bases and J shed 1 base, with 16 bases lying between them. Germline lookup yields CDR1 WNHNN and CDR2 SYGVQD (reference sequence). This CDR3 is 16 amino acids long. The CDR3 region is CASSPMPGQSNQPQHF. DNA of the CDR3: TGCGCCAGCAGCCCGATGCCGGGACAAAGCAATCAGCCCCAGCATTTT.

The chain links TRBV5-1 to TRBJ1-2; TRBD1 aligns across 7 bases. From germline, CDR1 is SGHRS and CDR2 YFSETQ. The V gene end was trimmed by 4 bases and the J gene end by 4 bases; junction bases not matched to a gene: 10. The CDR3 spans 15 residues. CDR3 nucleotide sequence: TGCGCCAGCAGCCCGGGGACAGCCGGTGTCTATGGCTACACCTTC. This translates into CASSPGTAGVYGYTF.

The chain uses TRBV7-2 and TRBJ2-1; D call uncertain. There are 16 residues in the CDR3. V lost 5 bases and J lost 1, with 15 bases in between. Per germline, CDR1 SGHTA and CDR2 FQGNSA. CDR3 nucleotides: TGTGCCAGCAGCGCCAAAGCCCCCGGGTCCTACAATGAGCAGTTCTTC. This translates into CASSAKAPGSYNEQFF.

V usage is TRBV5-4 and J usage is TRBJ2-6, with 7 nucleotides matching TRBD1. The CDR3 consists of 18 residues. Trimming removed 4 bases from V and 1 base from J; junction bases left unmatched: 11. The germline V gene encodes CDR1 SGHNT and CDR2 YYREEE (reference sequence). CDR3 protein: CASSAQTGWVSGANVLTF. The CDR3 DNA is TGTGCCAGCAGCGCCCAGACAGGGTGGGTTTCTGGGGCCAACGTCCTGACTTTC. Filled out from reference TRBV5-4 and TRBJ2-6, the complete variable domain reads ETGVTQSPTHLIKTRGQQVTLRCSSQSGHNTVSWYQQALGQGPQFIFQYYREEENGRGNFPPRFSGLQFPNYSSELNVNALELDDSALYLCASSAQTGWVSGANVLTFGAGSRLTVL.

CDR3 sequence: CASSISAKETQYF. The CDR3, as DNA: TGTGCCAGCAGTATCAGCGCAAAAGAGACCCAGTACTTC. The V call is TRBV9, the J call TRBJ2-5, with D unclear. Germline V gives CDR1 SGDLS, CDR2 YYNGEE. The CDR3 is 13 residues long. V lost 5 bases and J lost 3, with 11 bases in between. The full variable domain, completed using reference TRBV9 and TRBJ2-5, is DSGVTQTPKHLITATGQRVTLRCSPRSGDLSVYWYQQSLDQGLQFLIQYYNGEERAKGNILERFSAQQFPDLHSELNLSSLELGDSALYFCASSISAKETQYFGPGTRLLVL.

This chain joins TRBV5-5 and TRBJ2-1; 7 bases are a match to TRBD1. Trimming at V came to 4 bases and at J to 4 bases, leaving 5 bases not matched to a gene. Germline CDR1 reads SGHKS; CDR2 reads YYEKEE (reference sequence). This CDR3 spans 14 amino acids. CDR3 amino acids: CASSMGQTYNEQFF. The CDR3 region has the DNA TGTGCCAGCAGCATGGGACAGACTTACAATGAGCAGTTCTTC.

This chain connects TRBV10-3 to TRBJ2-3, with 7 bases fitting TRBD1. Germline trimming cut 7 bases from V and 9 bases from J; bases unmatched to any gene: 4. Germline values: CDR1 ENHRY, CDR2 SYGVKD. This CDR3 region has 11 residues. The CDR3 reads CAITTGETQYF. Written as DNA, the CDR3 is TGTGCCATCACCACAGGGGAGACGCAGTATTTT.

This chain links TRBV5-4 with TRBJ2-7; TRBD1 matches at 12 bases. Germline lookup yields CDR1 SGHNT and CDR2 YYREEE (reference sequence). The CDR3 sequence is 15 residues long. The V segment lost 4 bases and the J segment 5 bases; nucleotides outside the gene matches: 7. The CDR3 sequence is CASSRTGTGGHEQYF. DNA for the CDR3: TGTGCCAGCAGCCGAACCGGGACAGGGGGCCACGAGCAGTACTTC.

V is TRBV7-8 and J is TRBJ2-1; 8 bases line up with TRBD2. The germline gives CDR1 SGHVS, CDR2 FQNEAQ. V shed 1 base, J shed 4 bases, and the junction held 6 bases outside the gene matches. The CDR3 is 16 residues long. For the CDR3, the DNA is TGTGCCAGCAGCTTAGGAGGCGGGAGGAGTTACAATGAGCAGTTCTTC. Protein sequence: CASSLGGGRSYNEQFF.

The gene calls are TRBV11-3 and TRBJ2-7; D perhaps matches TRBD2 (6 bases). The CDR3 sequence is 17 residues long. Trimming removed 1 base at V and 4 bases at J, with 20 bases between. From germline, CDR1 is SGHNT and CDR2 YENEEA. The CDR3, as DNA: TGTGCCAGCAGCTTAGTCGGTAGCGGCGGAGTAGTTTACGAGCAGTACTTC. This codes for CASSLVGSGGVVYEQYF.

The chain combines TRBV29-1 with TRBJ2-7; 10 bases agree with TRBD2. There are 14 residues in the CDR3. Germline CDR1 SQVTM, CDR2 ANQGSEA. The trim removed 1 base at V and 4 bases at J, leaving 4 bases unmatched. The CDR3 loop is CSVEASGSLYEQYF. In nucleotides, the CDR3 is TGCAGCGTTGAAGCTAGCGGGAGTCTTTACGAGCAGTACTTC.

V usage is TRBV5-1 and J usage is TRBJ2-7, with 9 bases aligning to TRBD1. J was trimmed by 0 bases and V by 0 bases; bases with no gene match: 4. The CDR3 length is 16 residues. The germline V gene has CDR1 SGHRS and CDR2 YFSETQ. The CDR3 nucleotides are TGCGCCAGCAGCTTGGGTGGACAGGGGAGCTCCTACGAGCAGTACTTC. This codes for CASSLGGQGSSYEQYF.

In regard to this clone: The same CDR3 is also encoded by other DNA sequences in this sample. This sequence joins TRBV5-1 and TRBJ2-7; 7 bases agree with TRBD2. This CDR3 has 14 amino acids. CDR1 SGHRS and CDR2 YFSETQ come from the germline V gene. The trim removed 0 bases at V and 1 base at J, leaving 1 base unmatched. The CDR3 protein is CASSLGTSSYEQYF. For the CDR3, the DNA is TGCGCCAGCAGCTTGGGGACTAGTTCCTACGAGCAGTACTTC.

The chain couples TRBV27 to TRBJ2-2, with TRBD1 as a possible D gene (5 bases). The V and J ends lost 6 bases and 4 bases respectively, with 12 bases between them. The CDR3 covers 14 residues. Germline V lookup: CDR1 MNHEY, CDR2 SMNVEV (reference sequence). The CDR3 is CASRPSGFTGELFF. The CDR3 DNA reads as TGTGCCAGCAGACCCTCAGGGTTCACCGGGGAGCTGTTTTTT.